The source of this TCR beta chain is a study of blood T cell repertoires in COVID-19. Study-wide context: Acute and convalescent COVID-19 samples came from the United States, Italy and Spain. Nucleic acid was either cDNA or gDNA, and it came from T cells, B-cell-depleted T cells, or PBMCs.

Germline CDR1 reads SGHNT; CDR2 reads YENEEA. The CDR3 contains 16 residues. The J segment lost 1 base and the V segment lost 0 bases, leaving 3 bases of the junction unmatched. This clone showed up just once. Authors' processing steps: Researchers report that nucleated cell counts were estimated from reference gene primer amplification. Repertoires were generated with immunoSEQ multiplex PCR, while TCRdb's copy carries only in-frame clones and drops some. V and J calls and clone size are given by that table; D and trimming were obtained from the DNA. In the table there are roughly 190,000 clones, roughly 80% of which are singletons. Seattle researchers signed up patients amid active infection and tracked them longitudinally.

This clonotype originated in a woman aged 55-69 years with COVID-19, enrolled during active disease. Sequencing input: peripheral blood. J is TRBJ1-5 and V is TRBV11-3; 7 bases fit TRBD1. CDR3: CASSLDSRGSNQPQHF. CDR3 bases: TGTGCCAGCAGCTTAGACTCCAGGGGGAGCAATCAGCCCCAGCATTTT.